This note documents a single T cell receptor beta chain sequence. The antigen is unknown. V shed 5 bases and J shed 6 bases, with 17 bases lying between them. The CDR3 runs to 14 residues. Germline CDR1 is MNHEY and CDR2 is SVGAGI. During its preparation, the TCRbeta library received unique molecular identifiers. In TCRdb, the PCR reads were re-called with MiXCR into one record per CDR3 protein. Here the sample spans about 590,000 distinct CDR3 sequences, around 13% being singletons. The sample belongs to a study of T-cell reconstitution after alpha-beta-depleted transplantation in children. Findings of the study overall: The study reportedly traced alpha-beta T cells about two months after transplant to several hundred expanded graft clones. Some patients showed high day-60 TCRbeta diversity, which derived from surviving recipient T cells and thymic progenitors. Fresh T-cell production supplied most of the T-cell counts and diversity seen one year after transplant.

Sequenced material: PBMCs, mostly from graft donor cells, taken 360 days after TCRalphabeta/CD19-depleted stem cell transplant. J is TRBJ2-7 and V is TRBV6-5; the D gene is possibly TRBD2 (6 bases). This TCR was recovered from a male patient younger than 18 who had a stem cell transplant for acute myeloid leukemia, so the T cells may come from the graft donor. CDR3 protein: CASSTSRELGEQYF. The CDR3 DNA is TGTGCCAGCAGTACTTCTCGGGAGCTGGGCGAGCAGTACTTC.